The 22 T cell receptor beta chains listed next were all sequenced from one sample in a study of spatial heterogeneity in lung cancer. TCRdb re-analysed the 5' RACE reads in MiXCR, keeping a single row per CDR3 protein. The sample contains roughly 120,000 distinct CDR3 sequences, 12% of which appear only once. Time point: blood at routine non-recurrence follow-up after resection. Researchers sequenced whole RNA taken from tumor, nontumor lung or frozen PBMC without sorting. The sample was PBMCs, taken at follow-up. These receptors were taken from a male donor with early-stage non-small cell lung cancer.

This clonotype was seen more than once but under ten times. The gene calls are TRBV28 and TRBJ1-4; 7 positions agree with TRBD1. CDR1 is MDHEN, CDR2 SYDVKM, per germline. The trim removed 5 bases at V and 3 bases at J, leaving 6 bases unmatched. This CDR3 has 15 amino acids. CDR3 amino acids: CASSPSGGSNEKLFF. In DNA form, the CDR3 reads TGTGCCAGCAGTCCTTCAGGGGGGTCTAATGAAAAACTGTTTTTT.

This clonotype has ten or more counts. The chain links TRBV5-1 to TRBJ2-5; tentative D call: TRBD2 (6 bases). Per germline, CDR1 SGHRS and CDR2 YFSETQ. The V end lost 7 bases, the J end lost 5 bases, and 27 bases lay between the germline ends. The CDR3 runs to 17 residues. In DNA, the CDR3 is TGCGCCAGCGGGGTCGGGGGTTCTAGTTCTCTGGATGAGACCCAGTACTTC. Its protein is CASGVGGSSSLDETQYF.

This clonotype was observed a few times. V and J are TRBV7-2 and TRBJ2-7; no reliable D call. Germline V gene sequence: CDR1 SGHTA, CDR2 FQGNSA. The CDR3 has 14 amino acids. V was clipped by 4 bases and J by 0 bases, with 10 bases between them. The CDR3 DNA reads TGTGCCAGCAGCTCACGACATAGCTCCTACGAGCAGTACTTC. Protein product: CASSSRHSSYEQYF.

J is TRBJ2-3 and V is TRBV7-2, with D perhaps assigned TRBD1 or TRBD2 (5 bases each). CDR1 and CDR2 from the germline V gene are SGHTA and FQGNSA. Trimming pared 1 base from V and 3 bases from J, leaving 23 bases between. The CDR3 runs 19 residues. CDR3 bases: TGTGCCAGCAGCTTAGGCCGCGAGGGGCGCCTCGCTATAACAGATACGCAGTATTTT. Encoded protein: CASSLGREGRLAITDTQYF.

A few counts support this clonotype. This chain connects TRBV9 to TRBJ2-7, with 9 bases fitting TRBD1. Germline loops: CDR1 SGDLS, CDR2 YYNGEE. With 6 bases clipped from V and 4 bases from J, the junction kept 11 bases outside the gene matches. The CDR3 loop spans 15 amino acids. The CDR3 reads CASIPLRDRVYEQYF. The CDR3 nucleotides read TGTGCCAGCATCCCTCTCCGGGACAGGGTATACGAGCAGTACTTC.

A few counts support this clonotype. The chain recombines TRBV20-1 with TRBJ1-5; maybe TRBD1 (6 bases). The CDR3 length is 14 residues. Germline V gene lookup returns CDR1 DFQATT and CDR2 SNEGSKA (reference sequence). V was pared by 6 bases and J by 1 base, with 13 bases between. CDR3 bases: TGCAGTGCCCTACCCGGACAGAGCAATCAGCCCCAGCATTTT. Protein product: CSALPGQSNQPQHF.

This chain links TRBV4-3 with TRBJ1-4, with 8 bases lining up with TRBD1. The CDR3 is 15 amino acids. CDR1 LGHNA and CDR2 YSLEER come from the germline V gene. With 2 bases clipped from V and 8 bases from J, the junction kept 7 bases outside the gene matches. CDR3 in amino acids: CASSQQQGAGEKLFF. For the CDR3, the DNA is TGCGCCAGCAGCCAACAGCAGGGGGCCGGGGAAAAACTGTTTTTT.

CDR3 nucleotide sequence: TGTGCCAGCAGTTACCCGATGGGACAGGGGCTCGGAAACACCATATATTTT. Amino acids: CASSYPMGQGLGNTIYF. The V call is TRBV6-6, the J call TRBJ1-3; 10 positions match TRBD1. This CDR3 is built from 17 residues. J gave up 4 bases and V 2 bases, and 8 bases lay outside the gene matches. Germline CDR1 and CDR2: MNHNY and SVGAGI (reference sequence).

This clonotype was observed a handful of times. The chain has TRBV4-2 and TRBJ1-1; D perhaps matches TRBD1 (6 bases). The CDR3 runs 18 residues. Germline CDR1 and CDR2: LGHNA and YNFKEQ. The V end was cut by 4 bases, the J end by 3 bases, with 24 bases between. The DNA for the CDR3 is TGTGCCAGCAGCCGCGGAAACCTAGCGGGGACAAGGGACACTGAAGCTTTCTTT. Its translation is CASSRGNLAGTRDTEAFF.

The V and J genes are TRBV28 and TRBJ2-3; possibly TRBD2 for D (6 bases). Deletions cut 7 bases from V and 1 base from J, with 15 bases between. Germline V gene lookup returns CDR1 MDHEN and CDR2 SYDVKM. The CDR3 extends over 15 amino acids. CDR3 residues: CASKEPGGRTDTQYF. CDR3 bases: TGTGCCAGCAAAGAGCCAGGAGGGCGCACAGATACGCAGTATTTT.

This clonotype was seen a few times. CDR3 bases: TGTGCCAGCAGCTCCCCCGGGGTGTCCTACAATGAGCAGTTCTTC. Translating it yields CASSSPGVSYNEQFF. The chain joins TRBV3-1 to TRBJ2-1; weak D call: TRBD2 (5 bases). Trimming removed 5 bases at V and 1 base at J, with 12 bases between. Germline V gene data show CDR1 as LGHDT and CDR2 as YNNKEL (reference sequence). The length of the CDR3 is 15 residues.

This clonotype showed up many times. The chain has TRBV29-1 and TRBJ1-2, with a weak D call TRBD1 (6 bases). The CDR3 contains 12 residues. The V and J ends lost 4 bases and 2 bases respectively, with 8 bases between them. Germline values: CDR1 SQVTM, CDR2 ANQGSEA. Here the CDR3 reads CSVVQGNYGYTF. In DNA form, the CDR3 reads TGCAGCGTTGTCCAGGGGAACTATGGCTACACCTTC.

This clonotype has a count of ten or more. The chain carries TRBV5-1 and TRBJ2-2, with no clear D. Trimming removed 2 bases at V and 2 bases at J, with 7 bases between. This CDR3 contains 14 residues. CDR1 and CDR2 from the germline V gene are SGHRS and YFSETQ. The CDR3 reads CASSFRANTGELFF. The CDR3 coding sequence is TGCGCCAGCAGCTTTCGGGCCAACACCGGGGAGCTGTTTTTT.

The V call is TRBV6-2 or TRBV6-3, the J call TRBJ1-2; D is ambiguous. The ends were cut back, 6 bases at V and 8 bases at J, with 16 bases in the middle. The CDR3 contains 13 residues. Looked up from germline, CDR1 is MNHEY and CDR2 is SVGEGT. The CDR3 bases are TGTGCCAGCAGATTCCATGCAGGACCCGGCTACACCTTC. Amino acid sequence: CASRFHAGPGYTF.

This clonotype was detected many times. The chain employs TRBV28 and TRBJ2-2; TRBD2 is a possible D gene (5 bases). The CDR3 covers 13 residues. Trimming pared 7 bases from V and 5 bases from J, leaving 11 bases between. Germline V gene lookup returns CDR1 MDHEN and CDR2 SYDVKM. CDR3 nucleotides: TGTGCCAGCACCCCACGGGGAACCGGGGAGCTGTTTTTT. This translates into CASTPRGTGELFF.

This clonotype appeared a few times. The rearrangement uses TRBV20-1 and TRBJ2-7; D is ambiguous. CDR1 is DFQATT and CDR2 is SNEGSKA in the germline V gene (reference sequence). The CDR3 covers 11 residues. The V end was cut by 5 bases, the J end by 4 bases, with 9 bases between. CDR3 sequence (DNA): TGCAGTGCTCTAGACGCGTACGAGCAGTACTTC. It codes for CSALDAYEQYF.

The sample holds a few counts of this clonotype. CDR3 coding DNA: TGCAGTGCTAGAGAGACAGGGGGATATGGCTACACCTTC. This sequence encodes CSARETGGYGYTF. V gene TRBV20-1 combines with J gene TRBJ1-2, with 9 bases matching TRBD1. Trimming took 0 bases from V and 5 from J; bases not matched to a gene: 1. CDR1 DFQATT and CDR2 SNEGSKA come from the germline V gene (reference sequence). This CDR3 is 13 amino acids long.

This chain's CDR3 is CASSQQVGPNQPQHF. Written as DNA, the CDR3 is TGCGCCAGCAGCCAGCAAGTGGGTCCCAATCAGCCCCAGCATTTT. V gene TRBV4-3 combines with J gene TRBJ1-5, with D unresolved. The V and J ends lost 3 bases and 3 bases respectively, with 12 bases between them. This CDR3 comprises 15 residues. The germline gives CDR1 LGHNA, CDR2 YSLEER.

This clonotype was counted between two and nine times. The V call is TRBV29-1, the J call TRBJ2-3; maybe TRBD1 (5 bases). This CDR3 comprises 12 residues. The germline V gene encodes CDR1 SQVTM and CDR2 ANQGSEA. The V end was cut by 4 bases, the J end by 1 base, with 6 bases between. CDR3 in amino acids: CSVGGGTDTQYF. DNA of the CDR3: TGCAGCGTTGGGGGCGGCACAGATACGCAGTATTTT.

Ten or more counts support this clonotype. The gene calls are TRBV3-1 and TRBJ1-5, with no clear D. Germline CDR1 LGHDT, CDR2 YNNKEL (reference sequence). The CDR3 length is 13 residues. The V end was cut by 1 base, the J end by 7 bases, with 8 bases between. The CDR3, as DNA: TGTGCCAGCAGCCAAGTGTCTGGACAGCCCCAGCATTTT. Translated, it gives CASSQVSGQPQHF. The full variable domain, rest sourced from reference TRBV3-1 and TRBJ1-5, is DTAVSQTPKYLVTQMGNDKSIKCEQNLGHDTMYWYKQDSKKFLKIMFSYNNKELIINETVPNRFSPKSPDKAHLNLHINSLELGDSAVYFCASSQVSGQPQHFGDGTRLSIL.

The chain links TRBV6-5 to TRBJ1-1; D possibly corresponds to TRBD1 (5 bases). Germline CDR1 MNHEY, CDR2 SVGAGI. The CDR3 is 13 amino acids. V gave up 5 bases and J gave up 5 bases, with 12 bases separating them. In nucleotides, the CDR3 is TGTGCCAGCAGTACCAGGGTTGTAACTGAAGCTTTCTTT. It yields the protein CASSTRVVTEAFF.

This clonotype was detected only a few times. CDR3 nucleotides: TGTGCCAGCGGGGGACAGGGACTTACAGATACGCAGTATTTT. Amino acid sequence: CASGGQGLTDTQYF. This chain uses TRBV11-2 with TRBJ2-3; TRBD1 agrees at 9 bases. From germline, CDR1 is SGHAT and CDR2 FQNNGV. CDR3 size: 14 residues. Germline trimming cut 8 bases from V and 3 bases from J; bases unmatched to any gene: 6.